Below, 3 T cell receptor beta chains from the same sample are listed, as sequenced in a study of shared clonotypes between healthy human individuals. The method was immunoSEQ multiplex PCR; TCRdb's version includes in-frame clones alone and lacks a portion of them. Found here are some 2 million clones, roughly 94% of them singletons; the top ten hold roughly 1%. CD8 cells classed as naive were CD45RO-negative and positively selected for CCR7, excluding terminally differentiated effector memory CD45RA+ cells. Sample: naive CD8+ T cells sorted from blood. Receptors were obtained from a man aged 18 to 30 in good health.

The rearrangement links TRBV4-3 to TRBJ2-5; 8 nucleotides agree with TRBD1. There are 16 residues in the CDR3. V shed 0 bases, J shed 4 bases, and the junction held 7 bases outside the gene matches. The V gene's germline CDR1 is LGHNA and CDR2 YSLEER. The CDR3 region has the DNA TGCGCCAGCAGCCAAGATTTGGACAGGGAAGGAGAGACCCAGTACTTC. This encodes CASSQDLDREGETQYF.

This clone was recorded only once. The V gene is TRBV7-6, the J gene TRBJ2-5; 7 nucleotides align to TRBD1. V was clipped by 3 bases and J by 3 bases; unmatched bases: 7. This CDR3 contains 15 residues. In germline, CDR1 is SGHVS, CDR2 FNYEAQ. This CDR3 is CASSFDTGTEETQYF. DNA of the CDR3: TGTGCCAGCAGCTTCGATACCGGGACAGAAGAGACCCAGTACTTC.

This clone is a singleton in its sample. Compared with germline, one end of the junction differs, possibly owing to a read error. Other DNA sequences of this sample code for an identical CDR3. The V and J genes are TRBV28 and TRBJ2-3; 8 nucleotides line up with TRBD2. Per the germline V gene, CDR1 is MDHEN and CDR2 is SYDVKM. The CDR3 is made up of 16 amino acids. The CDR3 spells CASSSLAGSSTDTQYF. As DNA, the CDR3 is TGTGCCAGCAGTTCATTAGCGGGATCTAGCACAGATACGCAGTACTTT. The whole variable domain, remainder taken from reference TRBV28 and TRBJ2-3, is DVKVTQSSRYLVKRTGEKVFLECVQDMDHENMFWYRQDPGLGLRLIYFSYDVKMKEKGDIPEGYSVSREKKERFSLILESASTNQTSMYLCASSSLAGSSTDTQYFGPGTRLTVL.